One sample yielded the 32 T cell receptor beta chains listed below, sequenced in a study of blood T cell repertoires in COVID-19. The assay was immunoSEQ multiplex PCR, and TCRdb's table has in-frame clones only and misses some. The profile shows about 64,000 clones, over 75% of them singletons. The specimen was peripheral blood. The receptor set was obtained from a man aged 50 to 60 with active COVID-19.

This chain links TRBV18 with TRBJ1-3, with 8 positions matching TRBD1. The junction had 16 bases not matched to a gene; V was cut back by 2 bases and J by 4 bases. Germline V lookup: CDR1 KGHSH, CDR2 LQKENI. The CDR3 is 19 amino acids. CDR3: CASSPTWLAGGQVGNTIYF. For the CDR3, the DNA is TGTGCCAGCTCACCAACTTGGTTGGCAGGGGGCCAGGTCGGAAACACCATATATTTT.

This rearrangement joins TRBV21-1 to TRBJ1-2. TRBV21-1 is listed as a pseudogene. This CDR3 comprises 14 residues. CDR3 region: CASTKGTVNYGYTF. The CDR3, as DNA: TGTGCCAGCACCAAAGGAACGGTTAACTATGGCTACACCTTC.

The chain is built from TRBV2 and TRBJ1-3; D remains ambiguous. CDR1 SNHLY and CDR2 FYNNEI come from the germline V gene. V lost 4 bases and J lost 2, with 9 bases in between. The CDR3 runs 14 residues. This CDR3 reads CASSVQQTGNTIYF. The CDR3 region has the DNA TGTGCCAGCAGTGTTCAACAAACTGGAAACACCATATATTTT. The full variable domain, in which reference TRBV2 and TRBJ1-3 provide the parts outside the CDR3, is EPEVTQTPSHQVTQMGQEVILRCVPISNHLYFYWYRQILGQKVEFLVSFYNNEISEKSEIFDDQFSVERPDGSNFTLKIRSTKLEDSAMYFCASSVQQTGNTIYFGEGSWLTVV.

This clone was counted between two and nine times. The chain has TRBV9 and TRBJ2-7; D call uncertain. The CDR3 covers 11 residues. CDR1 and CDR2 from the germline V gene are SGDLS and YYNGEE. V was trimmed by 4 bases and J by 5 bases, leaving 7 bases between them. The CDR3 DNA reads TGTGCCAGCAGCCCCGGTAACGAGCAGTACTTC. This sequence encodes CASSPGNEQYF. Variable domain in full (rest from reference TRBV9 and TRBJ2-7): DSGVTQTPKHLITATGQRVTLRCSPRSGDLSVYWYQQSLDQGLQFLIQYYNGEERAKGNILERFSAQQFPDLHSELNLSSLELGDSALYFCASSPGNEQYFGPGTRLTVT.

V is TRBV9 and J is TRBJ1-2; 10 positions match TRBD1. V lost 4 bases and J lost 5; bases outside the gene matches: 8. Germline-derived CDR1 and CDR2 are SGDLS and YYNGEE. CDR3 length: 15 amino acids. The CDR3 spells CASSNGGQGIYGYTF. For the CDR3, the DNA is TGTGCCAGCAGCAACGGGGGACAGGGGATATATGGCTACACCTTC.

This chain uses TRBV28 with TRBJ2-3; 9 positions match TRBD1. Germline V gene data show CDR1 as MDHEN and CDR2 as SYDVKM. This CDR3 is 14 amino acids long. V was pared by 3 bases and J by 8 bases, with 6 bases of the junction left unmatched. CDR3 in amino acids: CASSLEDRGVTQYF. The CDR3 bases are TGTGCCAGCAGTTTGGAGGACAGGGGTGTTACGCAGTATTTT.

V and J are TRBV18 and TRBJ2-5; 13 positions agree with TRBD2. From germline, CDR1 is KGHSH and CDR2 LQKENI. J was trimmed by 1 base and V by 0 bases; bases with no gene match: 5. The CDR3 is 18 residues long. This CDR3 reads CASSPPGLAGSLQETQYF. The CDR3 DNA reads TGTGCCAGCTCACCACCGGGACTAGCGGGGTCTCTCCAAGAGACCCAGTACTTC.

The chain uses TRBV19 and TRBJ1-1; possibly TRBD1 for D (6 bases). V was clipped by 5 bases and J by 4 bases, with 14 bases between them. The CDR3 runs to 14 residues. Germline V gives CDR1 LNHDA, CDR2 SQIVND (reference sequence). CDR3 sequence: CASSLTGYATEAFF. Here the CDR3 DNA reads TGTGCCAGTAGTTTAACAGGGTATGCCACTGAAGCTTTCTTT.

The J gene is TRBJ1-1, the V gene TRBV28, with 10 bases fitting TRBD1. Germline values: CDR1 MDHEN, CDR2 SYDVKM. V shed 2 bases and J 7 bases; nucleotides not matched to a gene: 7. This CDR3 has 15 residues. Here the CDR3 reads CASSLRGQGTVEAFF. The CDR3 DNA follows: TGTGCCAGCAGTTTAAGGGGACAGGGGACCGTTGAAGCTTTCTTT.

The genes are TRBV5-1 and TRBJ2-7, with a weak D call TRBD1 (6 bases). The V end lost 0 bases, the J end lost 4 bases, and 8 bases lay between the germline ends. Looked up from germline, CDR1 is SGHRS and CDR2 is YFSETQ. The CDR3 is 13 amino acids. The chain's CDR3 is CASSLGQEYEQYF. CDR3 DNA sequence: TGCGCCAGCAGCTTGGGACAGGAATACGAGCAGTACTTC.

The rearrangement joins TRBV25-1 to TRBJ2-3; TRBD1 aligns across 12 bases. Germline V gene data show CDR1 as MGHDK and CDR2 as SYGVNS. The CDR3 is 17 amino acids. V was clipped by 1 base and J by 4 bases; unmatched bases: 6. CDR3 sequence: CASSESGTGGLADTQYF. The CDR3 DNA is TGTGCCAGCAGTGAATCCGGGACAGGGGGCCTGGCAGATACGCAGTATTTT.

The chain links TRBV27 to TRBJ2-7, with D possibly being TRBD1 (6 bases). V gave up 7 bases and J gave up 0 bases, with 19 bases separating them. The CDR3 consists of 16 residues. Per germline, CDR1 MNHEY and CDR2 SMNVEV (reference sequence). As DNA, the CDR3 is TGTGCCAGCATGACAAGACTCAGACAGGACTCCTACGAGCAGTACTTC. Translated, it gives CASMTRLRQDSYEQYF.

The chain combines TRBV4-1 with TRBJ2-7, with D uncertain. The V gene lost 5 bases and the J gene lost 2 bases, with 16 bases spanning the gap. From germline, CDR1 is MGHRA and CDR2 YSYEKL. CDR3 length equals 15 residues. The CDR3 nucleotides read TGCGCCAGCAGCAAATCCCCTAACCCCCCCTACGAGCAGTACTTC. Translating gives CASSKSPNPPYEQYF.

The rearrangement joins TRBV24-1 to TRBJ2-2, with TRBD2 matching 7 bases. This CDR3 region has 14 residues. With V trimmed by 3 bases and J by 7 bases, 4 bases remained unmatched. Germline CDR1 is KGHDR and CDR2 is SFDVKD. The DNA of the CDR3 is TGTGCCACCAGTGATATGGGGGGGGTCGGGGAGCTGTTTTTT. Encoded protein: CATSDMGGVGELFF.

This clone was detected once. This chain joins TRBV30 and TRBJ2-5, with 8 bases aligning to TRBD1. Trimming removed 5 bases from V and 2 bases from J; junction bases left unmatched: 1. This CDR3 is built from 12 residues. Per germline, CDR1 GTSNPN and CDR2 SVGIG (reference sequence). The CDR3 protein is CAWDRGQETQYF. The CDR3 DNA sequence: TGTGCCTGGGACAGGGGACAAGAGACCCAGTACTTC. The entire variable domain, with the rest obtained from reference TRBV30 and TRBJ2-5, is as follows: SQTIHQWPATLVQPVGSPLSLECTVEGTSNPNLYWYRQAAGRGLQLLFYSVGIGQISSEVPQNLSASRPQDRQFILSSKKLLLSDSGFYLCAWDRGQETQYFGPGTRLLVL.

The V and J genes are TRBV5-1 and TRBJ2-3, with TRBD2 matching over 7 bases. After removal of 5 bases from V and 5 bases from J, the junction contained 2 bases not matched to a gene. CDR1 is SGHRS and CDR2 is YFSETQ in the germline V gene. The CDR3 spans 12 residues. This CDR3 reads CASSGEGDTQYF. The DNA for the CDR3 is TGCGCCAGCAGTGGGGAGGGAGATACGCAGTATTTT.

The rearrangement uses TRBV29-1 and TRBJ2-7; 11 bases are a match to TRBD1. The CDR3 is made up of 14 amino acids. Unmatched junction bases numbered 5, after V lost 2 bases and J lost 5 bases. The V gene's germline CDR1 is SQVTM and CDR2 ANQGSEA. CDR3 loop: CSVETGQGDDEQYF. The CDR3 bases are TGCAGCGTTGAAACGGGACAGGGGGACGACGAGCAGTACTTC.

The J gene is TRBJ1-2, the V gene TRBV27; perhaps TRBD1 as D (5 bases). Germline CDR1 and CDR2: MNHEY and SMNVEV (reference sequence). The CDR3 is made up of 15 amino acids. Trimming removed 0 bases at V and 5 bases at J, with 13 bases between. CDR3 DNA sequence: TGTGCCAGCAGTTTATCGATGGTAGGGGCATATGGCTACACCTTC. It specifies CASSLSMVGAYGYTF.

In this sample, this clone turned up a few times. The V gene is TRBV30, the J gene TRBJ2-7; a possible D gene is TRBD2 (6 bases). Germline CDR1 and CDR2: GTSNPN and SVGIG (reference sequence). CDR3 length: 12 amino acids. The V end lost 5 bases, the J end lost 5 bases, and 13 bases lay between the germline ends. DNA for the CDR3: TGTGCCTGGGCCCCCGGGGGTAACGAGCAGTACTTC. The encoded protein is CAWAPGGNEQYF.

The V call is TRBV7-3, the J call TRBJ2-5, with D possibly TRBD2 on 5 matching bases. The germline gives CDR1 SGHTA, CDR2 FQGTGA. With 5 bases removed from V and 4 bases from J, the gap between germline ends came to 17 bases. The CDR3 totals 15 residues. CDR3 protein: CASSQEGRKRETQYF. The CDR3 DNA sequence: TGTGCCAGCAGCCAAGAGGGCAGGAAGAGAGAGACCCAGTACTTC.

Only one count was recorded for this clone. V usage is TRBV6-2 or TRBV6-3 and J usage is TRBJ2-2, with TRBD2 matching 9 bases. The germline V gene encodes CDR1 MNHEY and CDR2 SVGEGT. The CDR3 runs 16 residues. V shed 5 bases, J shed 0 bases, and the junction held 4 bases outside the gene matches. This CDR3 reads CASSDVAGANTGELFF. CDR3 coding DNA: TGTGCCAGCAGTGATGTAGCGGGGGCGAACACCGGGGAGCTGTTTTTT.

In this sample, this clone turned up once. The chain uses TRBV6-6 and TRBJ2-1, with 10 positions matching TRBD1. The CDR3 is 15 amino acids. Per germline, CDR1 MNHNY and CDR2 SVGAGI (reference sequence). The trim removed 4 bases at V and 6 bases at J, leaving 6 bases unmatched. Here the CDR3 DNA reads TGTGCCAGCAGTTCCACGGGACAGGGGTCCAATGAGCAGTTCTTC. Protein sequence: CASSSTGQGSNEQFF.

The V call is TRBV6-1, the J call TRBJ1-2; D not resolved. With 3 bases removed from V and 5 bases from J, the gap between germline ends came to 13 bases. Germline CDR1 MNHNS, CDR2 SASEGT. The CDR3 sequence is 14 residues long. The CDR3 nucleotides read TGTGCCAGCAGTGAGATTGCGGTGGCTTATGGCTACACCTTC. Its translation: CASSEIAVAYGYTF.

CDR3 region: CASSSLPGQGAWEQYF. The CDR3 coding sequence is TGTGCCAGCAGTTCCCTCCCCGGACAGGGGGCTTGGGAGCAGTACTTC. The chain joins TRBV28 to TRBJ2-7, with 11 positions matching TRBD1. V trimming: 4 bases; J trimming: 7 bases; junction bases outside the gene matches: 12. The V gene's germline CDR1 is MDHEN and CDR2 SYDVKM. CDR3 length equals 16 residues.

The table lists this clone with a few counts. This chain uses TRBV28 with TRBJ2-4; 7 bases agree with TRBD2. The J segment lost 0 bases and the V segment lost 6 bases, leaving 2 bases of the junction unmatched. The germline V gene has CDR1 MDHEN and CDR2 SYDVKM. The CDR3 totals 14 residues. The CDR3 DNA follows: TGTGCCAGCAGGGGCGGGGGAGCCAAAAACATTCAGTACTTC. Amino acids: CASRGGGAKNIQYF.

The V and J genes are TRBV6-5 and TRBJ2-1, with 10 bases aligning to TRBD2. The CDR3 loop spans 14 amino acids. The germline V gene encodes CDR1 MNHEY and CDR2 SVGAGI. V lost 6 bases, J lost 4 bases, and 3 bases stayed unmatched. CDR3 nucleotide sequence: TGTGCCAGCAGGACAGCGGGGGGGTACAATGAGCAGTTCTTC. This codes for CASRTAGGYNEQFF.

This chain uses TRBV7-9 with TRBJ2-7; 8 bases fit TRBD1. The CDR3 contains 15 residues. Germline loops: CDR1 SEHNR, CDR2 FQNEAQ (reference sequence). V lost 4 bases and J lost 3; bases outside the gene matches: 8. The CDR3 region is CASSSPDRAIYEQYF. In DNA form, the CDR3 reads TGTGCCAGCAGCTCCCCGGACAGGGCCATCTACGAGCAGTACTTC.

V usage is TRBV3-1 (or the pseudogene TRBV3-2) and J usage is TRBJ2-1; 13 bases fit TRBD2. This CDR3 has 16 residues. Per germline, CDR1 LGHDT and CDR2 YNNKEL (reference sequence). V gave up 4 bases and J gave up 4 bases; unmatched junction bases: 4. CDR3 sequence (DNA): TGTGCCAGCAGCCCGCGACTAGCGGGGGGATACAATGAGCAGTTCTTC. Its protein is CASSPRLAGGYNEQFF.

The chain has TRBV18 and TRBJ2-5; possible D gene TRBD1, 5 bases. The CDR3 is 13 residues long. Germline CDR1 KGHSH, CDR2 LQKENI. V lost 6 bases to trimming and J lost 4 bases, with 12 bases between them. CDR3 protein: CASSLRVRETQYF. CDR3 nucleotide sequence: TGTGCCAGCTCTCTCAGGGTTAGAGAGACCCAGTACTTC.

V gene TRBV6-6 combines with J gene TRBJ1-2; a possible D gene is TRBD1 (5 bases). The CDR3 covers 13 residues. The V end was cut by 0 bases, the J end by 7 bases, with 9 bases between. CDR1 MNHNY and CDR2 SVGAGI come from the germline V gene (reference sequence). CDR3: CASSYSGRAGYTF. CDR3 bases: TGTGCCAGCAGTTACTCGGGCAGGGCTGGCTACACCTTC.

This chain connects TRBV27 to TRBJ1-2; D might be TRBD1 (6 bases). Germline-derived CDR1 and CDR2 are MNHEY and SMNVEV (reference sequence). V lost 0 bases to trimming and J lost 7 bases, with 18 bases between them. The CDR3 covers 16 residues. CDR3 bases: TGTGCCAGCAGTTTATCGAAGGGGGAAAACCTATCTGGCTACACCTTC. Translation gives CASSLSKGENLSGYTF.

The genes are TRBV20-1 and TRBJ1-5; D may be TRBD1 (6 bases). In germline, CDR1 is DFQATT, CDR2 SNEGSKA (reference sequence). Between the trimmed V and J ends, which lost 3 bases and 7 bases, there was a span of 19 bases. This CDR3 has 15 amino acids. In DNA, the CDR3 is TGCAGTGCTAGTCCGCCGGGGGGCGCGGGGCAGCCCCAGCATTTT. Translation gives CSASPPGGAGQPQHF.